This record looks at one TCR beta chain sequence and its context. Its antigen is not known. Trimming removed 1 base from V and 2 bases from J; junction bases left unmatched: 1. The germline V gene encodes CDR1 SGHVS and CDR2 FNYEAQ. CDR3 length: 15 residues. This record comes from a study of cytomegalovirus exposure and HLA in healthy donors. Findings and limits, study-wide: It was reported that the classifier diagnosed cytomegalovirus status with high specificity and sensitivity in both the original and validation cohorts.

The PCR used 60 Vbeta and 13 Jbeta primers. Profiled with immunoSEQ multiplex PCR; TCRdb holds only in-frame clones, not every one. The data contain around 250,000 clones, nearly 95% of them singletons. Sequenced input: PBMCs. J is TRBJ2-3 and V is TRBV7-6; 9 bases map to TRBD2. The receptor's source is a girl aged 2 to 9 in good health and CMV-seronegative. CDR3 loop: CASSLGTSDTDTQYF. In DNA form, the CDR3 reads TGTGCCAGCAGCTTAGGGACTAGCGACACAGATACGCAGTATTTT.